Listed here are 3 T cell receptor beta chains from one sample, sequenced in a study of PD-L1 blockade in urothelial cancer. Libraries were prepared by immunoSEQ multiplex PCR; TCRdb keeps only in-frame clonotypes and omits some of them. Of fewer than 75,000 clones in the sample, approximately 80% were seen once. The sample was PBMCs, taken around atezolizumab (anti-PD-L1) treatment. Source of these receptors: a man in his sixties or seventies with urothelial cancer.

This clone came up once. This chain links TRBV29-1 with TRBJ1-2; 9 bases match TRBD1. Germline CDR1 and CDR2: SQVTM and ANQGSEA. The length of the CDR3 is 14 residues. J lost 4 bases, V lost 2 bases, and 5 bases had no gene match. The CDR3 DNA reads TGCAGCGTTGAATCCACAGGGGGCGGCTATGGCTACACCTTC. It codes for CSVESTGGGYGYTF.

Here the CDR3 reads CASTPRGRGYEQYF. CDR3 sequence (DNA): TGTGCCAGCACACCGCGGGGGCGAGGTTACGAGCAGTACTTC. The rearrangement joins TRBV7-9 to TRBJ2-7, with TRBD2 as a possible D gene (7 bases). CDR1 is SEHNR and CDR2 is FQNEAQ in the germline V gene (reference sequence). The CDR3 runs 14 residues. V was pared by 7 bases and J by 4 bases, with 17 bases between. The variable domain in full, completed from reference TRBV7-9 and TRBJ2-7, reads DTGVSQNPRHKITKRGQNVTFRCDPISEHNRLYWYRQTLGQGPEFLTYFQNEAQLEKSRLLSDRFSAERPKGSFSTLEIQRTEQGDSAMYLCASTPRGRGYEQYFGPGTRLTVT.

Written as DNA, the CDR3 is TGTGCCAGTACCATGGGCGCTAGCGGGAGTCCCCACGAGCAGTACTTC. Translating gives CASTMGASGSPHEQYF. This sequence joins TRBV19 and TRBJ2-7; 10 nucleotides align to TRBD2. The germline CDR1 and CDR2 sequences are LNHDA and SQIVND (reference sequence). After removal of 7 bases from V and 5 bases from J, the junction contained 14 bases not matched to a gene. The CDR3 is made up of 16 amino acids.